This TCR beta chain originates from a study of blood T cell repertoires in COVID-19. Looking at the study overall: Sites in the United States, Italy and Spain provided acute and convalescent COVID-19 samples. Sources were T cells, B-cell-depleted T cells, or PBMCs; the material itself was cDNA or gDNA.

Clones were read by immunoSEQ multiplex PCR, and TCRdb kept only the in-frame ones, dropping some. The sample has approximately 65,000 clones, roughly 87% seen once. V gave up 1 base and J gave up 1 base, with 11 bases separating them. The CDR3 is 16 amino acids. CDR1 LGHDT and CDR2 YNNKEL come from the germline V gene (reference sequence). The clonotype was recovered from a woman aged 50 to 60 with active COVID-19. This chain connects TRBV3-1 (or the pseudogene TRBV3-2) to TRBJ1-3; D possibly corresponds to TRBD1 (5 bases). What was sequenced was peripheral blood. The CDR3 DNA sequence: TGTGCCAGCAGCCAAGGACAGCGCCTTTCTGGAAACACCATATATTTT. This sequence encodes CASSQGQRLSGNTIYF.